The rows below give T cell receptor beta chains drawn from one sample of a study of blood T cell repertoires in COVID-19. Using immunoSEQ multiplex PCR, the repertoire was profiled, and TCRdb retains in-frame clones only, with some absent. Of approximately 300,000 clones in the sample, 80% to 90% were seen once. The sequencing sample was made of PBMCs or T cells enriched from blood (not recorded which). The receptors stem from a woman in her 30s who had recovered from COVID-19. Both conserved end residues are part of each CDR3. Expanded clones get a size class; other rows say once, few or many, or leave the size out.

abundance	v_gene	j_gene	CDR3aa
.	TRBV13	TRBJ2-7	CASSYKAGLSYEQYF
few	TRBV6-1	TRBJ2-7	CASSDRPLYEQYF
.	TRBV7-2	TRBJ1-2	CASSLVGREGGYTF
few	TRBV27	TRBJ1-1	CASSLFAAGGEVGAFF
.	TRBV4-1	TRBJ1-5	CASSQGGFLNNQPQHF
.	TRBV6-4	TRBJ1-1	CASSDSREASTEAFF
.	TRBV18	TRBJ2-7	CASSPTTGIGTYEQYF
.	TRBV18	TRBJ1-5	CASSPGLNQPQHF
.	TRBV29-1	TRBJ2-7	CSVEVLAGAPYEQYF
.	TRBV5-1	TRBJ1-3	CASSLGQGNTIYF
once	TRBV29-1	TRBJ1-1	CSLSGTGGLPEAFF
few	TRBV4-1	TRBJ1-3	CASSQDGYASGNTIYF
.	TRBV5-1	TRBJ2-2	CASSLERTSGWRELFF
.	TRBV3-1/TRBV3-2	TRBJ2-2	CASSQESGGELFF
few	TRBV27	TRBJ2-1	CASSLSGNVQFF
.	TRBV7-3	TRBJ1-1	CASSLSAGQNTEAFF
.	TRBV29-1	TRBJ1-4	CSVEDRFQGEKLFF
.	TRBV25-1	TRBJ1-6	CASSVSGDSPLHF
.	TRBV11-2	TRBJ2-5	CASSPMGGLGETQYF
.	TRBV30	TRBJ1-3	CAWSVVRGTGNTIYF
.	TRBV9	TRBJ2-2	CASSGEAVNTGELFF
.	TRBV7-9	TRBJ2-7	CASSFSRGEQYF
.	TRBV19	TRBJ2-1	CASRPPTLDEQFF
once	TRBV30	TRBJ2-7	CAWSVPGGYEQYF
.	TRBV6-5	TRBJ2-3	CASSPRGAPTDTQYF
.	TRBV28	TRBJ2-1	CATLSGTLRDGEQFF
.	TRBV28	TRBJ2-2	CASSGQPNTGELFF